This TCR beta chain was captured by sequencing in a study of beta chain features in type 1 diabetes. The authors reverse transcribed all of the isolated RNA, so sequencing captured expressed TCRB transcripts. Sequencing used immunoSEQ multiplex PCR; TCRdb keeps in-frame clones, though not all of them. The repertoire holds some 640,000 clones, with over 12% as singletons. The germline V gene has CDR1 SGDLS and CDR2 YYNGEE. This CDR3 is 15 amino acids long. Between the trimmed V and J ends, which lost 0 bases and 7 bases, there was a span of 16 bases. Findings and caveats of the study: All four CD4+ subsets from Type 1 diabetes patients carried moderately but significantly shorter TCRB CDR3s. PCR might show a preference for shorter templates, equally across patients and controls.

Turning to this clone: Its antigen is unknown.

The chain is built from TRBV9 and TRBJ1-1; D unresolved. This clonotype was sampled from a man between 18 and 29 years old with type 1 diabetes. Sequencing used naive CD4+ T cells from blood. The CDR3 reads CASSVAGNGRLEAFF. CDR3 DNA sequence: TGTGCCAGCAGCGTAGCCGGGAACGGGCGCCTTGAAGCTTTCTTT.